These 10 T cell receptor beta chains were all obtained from the same sample, sequenced in a study of T cells in Graves' hyperthyroidism and ophthalmopathy. From RNA transcripts, TCR beta CDR3 regions were amplified. RT-PCR in the first round (using the HTBI primer set) targeted the TCR CDR3. TCRdb re-analysed the multiplex PCR reads in MiXCR, keeping a single row per CDR3 protein. This sample yields approximately 430,000 distinct CDR3 sequences, of which more than 15% are seen a single time; 14% belongs to the top ten. Sequenced: blood. These receptors were taken from a woman between 18 and 29 years old with Graves' hyperthyroidism.

The CDR3 DNA reads TGTGCCGTCTCGGGACCGGTGGGCGAGCAGTACTTC. Residues: CAVSGPVGEQYF. The chain joins TRBV7-6 to TRBJ2-7; D assignment may be TRBD1 or TRBD2 (5 bases each). The CDR3 covers 12 residues. Per the germline V gene, CDR1 is SGHVS and CDR2 is FNYEAQ. V dropped 11 bases and J dropped 6 bases, with 17 bases sitting between them.

This clonotype has at least ten counts. The chain employs TRBV7-9 and TRBJ1-1, with D uncertain. Germline CDR1 is SEHNR and CDR2 is FQNEAQ (reference sequence). The CDR3 is 14 amino acids. Trimming took 1 base from V and 1 from J, leaving 7 bases between them. The CDR3 DNA reads as TGTGCCAGCAGCTTAGGCGGGGAGAACACTGAAGCTTTCTTT. Amino acid sequence: CASSLGGENTEAFF.

This clonotype was detected many times. This rearrangement joins TRBV6-1 to TRBJ1-2, with D tentatively TRBD1 (6 bases). Per germline, CDR1 MNHNS and CDR2 SASEGT. Trimming took off 4 bases at V and 2 bases at J, with 17 bases between the two ends. The CDR3 extends over 16 amino acids. The CDR3 is CASSAPRTALNYGYTF. The DNA for the CDR3 is TGTGCCAGCAGTGCCCCGAGGACAGCCTTGAACTATGGCTACACCTTC.

Many counts were recorded for this clonotype. The chain combines TRBV20-1 with TRBJ2-1, with D unresolved. The germline gives CDR1 DFQATT, CDR2 SNEGSKA (reference sequence). V gave up 3 bases and J gave up 8 bases, with 20 bases separating them. CDR3 length: 15 residues. The CDR3 sequence: CSASVFRTSWDEQFF. CDR3 coding DNA: TGCAGTGCTAGCGTTTTCCGGACGTCTTGGGATGAGCAGTTCTTC.

The J gene is TRBJ2-4, the V gene TRBV6-2 or TRBV6-3; 11 bases map to TRBD2. Germline V gene lookup returns CDR1 MNHEY and CDR2 SVGEGT. This CDR3 has 15 residues. Trimming removed 6 bases from V and 5 bases from J; junction bases left unmatched: 6. Here the CDR3 reads CASRIAGGLENIQYF. CDR3 bases: TGTGCCAGCAGGATAGCGGGAGGGCTTGAAAACATTCAGTACTTC.

V and J are TRBV20-1 and TRBJ2-7; D remains unclear. Per the germline V gene, CDR1 is DFQATT and CDR2 is SNEGSKA (reference sequence). Trimming removed 3 bases from V and 7 bases from J, with 7 bases in between. The CDR3 runs to 10 residues. The chain's CDR3 is CSASFMEQYF. In nucleotides, the CDR3 is TGCAGTGCTAGTTTTATGGAGCAGTACTTC.

In this sample, this clonotype turned up many times. The chain recombines TRBV20-1 with TRBJ2-1; 8 bases align to TRBD1. Germline trimming cut 4 bases from V and 7 bases from J; bases unmatched to any gene: 9. The germline V gene has CDR1 DFQATT and CDR2 SNEGSKA (reference sequence). The CDR3 contains 14 residues. CDR3 loop: CSATPGGWGNEQFF. CDR3 coding DNA: TGCAGTGCTACCCCAGGGGGCTGGGGGAATGAGCAGTTCTTC.

This clonotype was counted many times. The V gene is TRBV11-2, the J gene TRBJ2-1; TRBD2 matches 15 bases. The germline CDR1 and CDR2 sequences are SGHAT and FQNNGV. This CDR3 region has 15 residues. V gave up 6 bases and J gave up 7 bases; unmatched junction bases: 4. The CDR3 DNA follows: TGTGCCAGCAGACCAGGGACTAGCGGGAGGAATGAGCAGTTCTTC. Translation: CASRPGTSGRNEQFF.

The chain uses TRBV6-1 and TRBJ2-2; 10 bases match TRBD2. Unmatched junction bases numbered 7, after V lost 8 bases and J lost 4 bases. Germline V gene data show CDR1 as MNHNS and CDR2 as SASEGT. This CDR3 has 15 residues. The CDR3 nucleotides are TGTGCCAGCGGAGCTAGCGGGAGTGGCACCGGGGAGCTGTTTTTT. Amino acid sequence: CASGASGSGTGELFF.

This clonotype was seen at least ten times. The V call is TRBV7-2, the J call TRBJ1-5, with D unresolved. Per germline, CDR1 SGHTA and CDR2 FQGNSA. CDR3 length equals 12 residues. Trimming removed 4 bases at V and 11 bases at J, with 12 bases between. CDR3 DNA: TGTGCCAGCAGCTCTCCTGACGGTTCCCAGCATTTT. Its translation is CASSSPDGSQHF.